This T cell receptor beta chain was identified in a study of blood T cell repertoires in COVID-19. Study-wide context: Sample material is recorded as cDNA or gDNA derived from T cells, B-cell-depleted T cells, or PBMCs.

Per the germline V gene, CDR1 is MNHEY and CDR2 is SMNVEV (reference sequence). The length of the CDR3 is 16 residues. The V gene end was trimmed by 1 base and the J gene end by 2 bases; junction bases not matched to a gene: 5. Original handling: From reference gene primer amplification, estimates of nucleated cell counts were derived. The assay was immunoSEQ multiplex PCR, and TCRdb's table has in-frame clones only and misses some. V, J and clone size were drawn from that table, and D and trimming were deduced from the DNA. The sample holds roughly 100,000 clones; roughly 80% are singletons and the top ten take 8% to 9.5%.

Sequencing was done on a sample of peripheral blood. The chain couples TRBV27 to TRBJ1-5, with 7 positions matching TRBD1. The sequence came from a woman aged 65 to 85 with acute or convalescent COVID-19. CDR3 nucleotides: TGTGCCAGCAGTTTATTAGGGGGCGCGGGCAATCAGCCCCAGCATTTT. Translation gives CASSLLGGAGNQPQHF.